This T cell receptor (beta chain) was recovered during a study of blood T cells in healthy people across ages. Every donor provided roughly 9.1 milliliters of peripheral blood. Findings and limits, study-wide: Diversity of TCR beta per million T cells declined in a roughly linear way with age.

Then a second PCR, running roughly 6 to 11 cycles, was carried out with a sample-barcoded 5' primer and a J-beta primer mix. TCRdb used MiXCR to reprocess the 5' RACE reads, holding one entry per CDR3 protein. This sample has 550,000 to 800,000 distinct CDR3 sequences, with approximately 31% found just once. The CDR3 sequence is 13 residues long. The junction had 4 bases not matched to a gene; V was cut back by 0 bases and J by 8 bases. The germline gives CDR1 GTSNPN, CDR2 SVGIG (reference sequence). This clonotype came up many times. The antigen is not known. This clonotype was sampled from a woman of 80 years or more in good health. The gene calls are TRBV30 and TRBJ2-1; 7 nucleotides agree with TRBD1. Sequencing input: blood. CDR3 in amino acids: CAWSVGQGDEQFF. CDR3 sequence (DNA): TGTGCCTGGAGTGTAGGGCAGGGGGATGAGCAGTTCTTC. The whole variable domain, remainder taken from reference TRBV30 and TRBJ2-1, is SQTIHQWPATLVQPVGSPLSLECTVEGTSNPNLYWYRQAAGRGLQLLFYSVGIGQISSEVPQNLSASRPQDRQFILSSKKLLLSDSGFYLCAWSVGQGDEQFFGPGTRLTVL.